Listed here are 15 T cell receptor beta chains from one sample, sequenced in a study of circulating CD8 cells and anti-PD-1 response in melanoma (dated by TCRdb to 2018 to 2021). A BD FACSAria II cell sorter was used to sort four subsets, defined by PD-1 and/or TIGIT, from live CD3+CD8+TCRalphabeta+ cells. Sequencing used a NextSeq 500. TCR libraries were prepared from about 14 ng of total RNA with the QIAseq Immune Repertoire RNA Library Kit, Human TCR Panel. Using fastp at Q25 and MiXCR, TCRdb reprocessed the public reads and kept productive beta chains. A single entry per CDR3 protein holds the most common genes and DNA from its merged rows. The sample data list several hundred distinct CDR3 sequences, and approximately 7.4% of these were observed just once. The ten largest account for about 16% of the sample. The material sequenced was CD8+ T cells from PBMCs, taken at baseline or after one month of anti-PD-1 therapy (not recorded which). The receptors stem from a human donor with melanoma.

V and J are TRBV19 and TRBJ1-1; D remains unclear. This CDR3 has 14 residues. Germline V gene sequence: CDR1 LNHDA, CDR2 SQIVND (reference sequence). Trimming removed 0 bases at V and 0 bases at J, with 5 bases between. Here the CDR3 DNA reads TGTGCCAGTAGTATAGATGGCCTGAACACTGAAGCTTTCTTT. Translated, it gives CASSIDGLNTEAFF.

In this sample, this clonotype is large. V is TRBV24-1 and J is TRBJ2-7; TRBD1 agrees at 9 bases. The V segment lost 2 bases and the J segment 7 bases; nucleotides outside the gene matches: 2. The CDR3 is 13 amino acids. The germline CDR1 and CDR2 sequences are KGHDR and SFDVKD. The CDR3 sequence: CATSDSDRGEQYF. CDR3 in DNA: TGTGCCACCAGTGATTCCGACAGGGGGGAGCAGTACTTC.

On this clonotype itself: Since the CDR3 does not end with the conserved phenylalanine or tryptophan, this likely comes from a read error. J is TRBJ2-7 and V is TRBV5-4; D not certain. The CDR3 is 16 amino acids. Germline V gives CDR1 SGHNT, CDR2 YYREEE (reference sequence). V was shortened by 0 bases and J by 0 bases, with 13 bases between the two germline ends. The CDR3 DNA follows: TGTGCCAGCAGCTTGGCCGGGCCCTCTAGCTCCTACGAGCAGTACCTC. Protein: CASSLAGPSSSYEQYL.

As DNA, the CDR3 is TGTGCCAGCAGCTTGAATGGGTTGCACGATACGCAGTATTTT. Translation gives CASSLNGLHDTQYF. V is TRBV5-4 and J is TRBJ2-3; D gene ambiguous. Germline V gene sequence: CDR1 SGHNT, CDR2 YYREEE (reference sequence). V was pared by 1 base and J by 6 bases, with 12 bases between. This CDR3 comprises 14 residues. Based on the CDR3 plus reference TRBV5-4 and TRBJ2-3, the full variable domain is ETGVTQSPTHLIKTRGQQVTLRCSSQSGHNTVSWYQQALGQGPQFIFQYYREEENGRGNFPPRFSGLQFPNYSSELNVNALELDDSALYLCASSLNGLHDTQYFGPGTRLTVL.

Remarks on this clonotype: A single base separates this from a much larger clone, so it may be a read error. This chain links TRBV2 with TRBJ1-6; D gene uncertain. The germline V and J ends were trimmed by 2 bases and 8 bases, with 7 bases remaining between them. The CDR3 has 13 residues. Germline V gene data show CDR1 as SNHLY and CDR2 as FYNNEI. CDR3: CASSERLDSPLHF. Here the CDR3 DNA reads TGTGCCAGCAGTGAACGGTTGGATTCACCCCTCCACTTT.

This clonotype rates as large (0.1 to 1%). The chain carries TRBV29-1 and TRBJ1-1; D may be TRBD1 (6 bases). Trimming took 6 bases from V and 4 from J, leaving 12 bases between them. CDR1 is SQVTM and CDR2 is ANQGSEA in the germline V gene. This CDR3 has 12 residues. CDR3 nucleotide sequence: TGCAGCGTCCAGGGAGGGGGCACTGAAGCTTTCTTT. Its protein is CSVQGGGTEAFF. The full variable domain, in which reference TRBV29-1 and TRBJ1-1 provide the parts outside the CDR3, is SAVISQKPSRDICQRGTSLTIQCQVDSQVTMMFWYRQQPGQSLTLIATANQGSEATYESGFVIDKFPISRPNLTFSTLTVSNMSPEDSSIYLCSVQGGGTEAFFGQGTRLTVV.

This clonotype rates as large. The chain uses TRBV27 and TRBJ2-5; a weak D match, TRBD1 (6 bases). The germline CDR1 and CDR2 sequences are MNHEY and SMNVEV (reference sequence). This CDR3 spans 16 amino acids. Trimming removed 5 bases at V and 3 bases at J, with 19 bases between. The CDR3 spells CASSLQGLGVKETQYF. CDR3 nucleotides: TGTGCCAGCAGTCTACAGGGTTTGGGGGTGAAAGAGACCCAGTACTTC.

Relative to its sample, this clonotype is large (0.1 to 1%). This chain joins TRBV4-2 and TRBJ2-3, with 8 positions matching TRBD1. CDR1 is LGHNA, CDR2 YNFKEQ, per germline. J was trimmed by 2 bases and V by 1 base; bases with no gene match: 5. The CDR3 extends over 16 amino acids. CDR3: CASSQASGQVTDTQYF. CDR3 DNA sequence: TGTGCCAGCAGCCAAGCATCGGGACAGGTCACAGATACGCAGTATTTT.

In its sample, this clonotype ranks as medium-sized (0.01 to 0.1%). The chain recombines TRBV29-1 with TRBJ2-5, with 7 bases fitting TRBD1. The CDR3 has 15 amino acids. With 1 base clipped from V and 1 base from J, the junction kept 6 bases outside the gene matches. Germline V lookup: CDR1 SQVTM, CDR2 ANQGSEA. The CDR3 protein is CSVEVNRGLQETQYF. In nucleotides, the CDR3 is TGCAGCGTTGAAGTAAACAGGGGCCTCCAAGAGACCCAGTACTTC.

Judged by abundance, this clonotype is large. The chain links TRBV4-3 to TRBJ2-5; TRBD2 might be the D (6 bases). The CDR3 is made up of 15 amino acids. Per germline, CDR1 LGHNA and CDR2 YSLEER. V lost 0 bases, J lost 5 bases, and 13 bases lay in between. The CDR3 spells CASSQDRASEETQYF. For the CDR3, the DNA is TGCGCCAGCAGCCAAGATAGGGCTAGCGAGGAGACCCAGTACTTC.

By its share, this clonotype is large. The chain has TRBV28 and TRBJ2-2; D call uncertain. The CDR3 sequence is 14 residues long. Trimming cost V 6 bases and J 3 bases, with 11 bases left between them. Germline V gene lookup returns CDR1 MDHEN and CDR2 SYDVKM. CDR3 in DNA: TGTGCCAGCAGCCCCCCTTTGGACACCGGGGAGCTGTTTTTT. Residues: CASSPPLDTGELFF. Full variable domain (outside the CDR3, taken from reference TRBV28 and TRBJ2-2): DVKVTQSSRYLVKRTGEKVFLECVQDMDHENMFWYRQDPGLGLRLIYFSYDVKMKEKGDIPEGYSVSREKKERFSLILESASTNQTSMYLCASSPPLDTGELFFGEGSRLTVL.

This clonotype is deemed large. The CDR3 coding sequence is TGTGCCACCAGTGACCGGACAGGAGGCACCGGGGAGCTGTTTTTT. This sequence encodes CATSDRTGGTGELFF. The rearrangement links TRBV24-1 to TRBJ2-2; TRBD1 agrees at 7 bases. V lost 4 bases to trimming and J lost 4 bases; unmatched junction nucleotides: 5. The germline V gene encodes CDR1 KGHDR and CDR2 SFDVKD. There are 15 residues in the CDR3.

Note on this clonotype: With a much larger clone just one base away, this may be a read error. This sequence joins TRBV12-3 or TRBV12-4 and TRBJ1-2; the D is unclear. This CDR3 has 14 amino acids. V lost 4 bases and J 2 bases, leaving 11 bases between the germline ends. The CDR3 nucleotides read TGTGCCAGCAGTTCAGTCCTCGACAACTATGGCTACACCTTC. Translated, it gives CASSSVLDNYGYTF.

This clonotype is large within its sample. The chain recombines TRBV19 with TRBJ2-7, with D maybe TRBD1 (6 bases). Germline values: CDR1 LNHDA, CDR2 SQIVND (reference sequence). V was shortened by 7 bases and J by 5 bases, with 12 bases between the two germline ends. The CDR3 length is 12 residues. Written as DNA, the CDR3 is TGTGCCAGTATCGTGTACAGGGACGAGCAGTACTTC. It specifies CASIVYRDEQYF.

This clonotype is deemed medium-sized (0.01 to 0.1%). This rearrangement joins TRBV2 to TRBJ1-1, with 11 bases identical to TRBD1. CDR1 is SNHLY and CDR2 is FYNNEI in the germline V gene. CDR3 length equals 14 residues. The trim removed 6 bases at V and 5 bases at J, leaving 5 bases unmatched. The CDR3 DNA reads TGTGCCAGCAGGTTCCGGGACAGGGGGACTGAAGCTTTCTTT. This sequence encodes CASRFRDRGTEAFF.